Listed below are T cell receptor beta chains from one sample, sequenced in a study of B cell selection in AIRE deficiency. Assay: immunoSEQ multiplex PCR; the TCRdb copy retains only in-frame clones and omits some. This sample has 20,000 to 25,000 clones; around 90% occur once, and the top ten carry 1.4%. The sequenced sample was CD4+CD25+ Tregs sorted from PBMCs. The receptors here all came from a human donor in good health. The CDR3 runs from the conserved cysteine through the conserved F or W. The D gene is left open where the match is weak. Clone size appears in some rows only: once, few, many, or a class for an expanded clone.

cdr3_nt: TGTGCCAGCAGCTTCGGGACAGGCAACGGGGAACTAGCCAAAAACATTCAGTACTTC
cdr3_aa: CASSFGTGNGELAKNIQYF
d_call: TRBD1
clone_size: few
v_call: TRBV9
j_call: TRBJ2-4

cdr3_nt: TGTGCCAGCTCAGGCCACCCCTACGAGCAGTACTTC
cdr3_aa: CASSGHPYEQYF
d_call: .
clone_size: .
v_call: TRBV18
j_call: TRBJ2-7

cdr3_nt: TGTGCCAGCAGCCAGGGACAGGGCATAGGGCAGCCCCAGCATTTT
cdr3_aa: CASSQGQGIGQPQHF
d_call: TRBD1
clone_size: .
v_call: TRBV2
j_call: TRBJ1-5

cdr3_nt: TGTGCCAGCAGCATCCCCGGGAGGGGCACAGATACGCAGTATTTT
cdr3_aa: CASSIPGRGTDTQYF
d_call: TRBD2
clone_size: .
v_call: TRBV5-4
j_call: TRBJ2-3

cdr3_nt: TGTGCCAGTACCGACCCCAGGGCCGTGGCCCGAGCTCCCGAGCAGTACTTC
cdr3_aa: CASTDPRAVARAPEQYF
d_call: .
clone_size: .
v_call: TRBV19
j_call: TRBJ2-7

cdr3_nt: TGCGCCAGCAGCTTTGATGATGAAAAACTGTTTTTT
cdr3_aa: CASSFDDEKLFF
d_call: .
clone_size: .
v_call: TRBV5-1
j_call: TRBJ1-4

cdr3_nt: TGTGCCAGCTCACCGGAGGGGGCTCGGGAAAAACTGTTTTTT
cdr3_aa: CASSPEGAREKLFF
d_call: TRBD1
clone_size: .
v_call: TRBV18
j_call: TRBJ1-4

cdr3_nt: TGCGCCAGCAGTGTTGCCAGGAACGAGCAGTACTTC
cdr3_aa: CASSVARNEQYF
d_call: .
clone_size: .
v_call: TRBV10-2
j_call: TRBJ2-7

cdr3_nt: TGTGCCAGCAGCTTGGGGGCAGGACTTAGCAATCAGCCCCAGCATTTT
cdr3_aa: CASSLGAGLSNQPQHF
d_call: .
clone_size: .
v_call: TRBV5-6
j_call: TRBJ1-5

cdr3_nt: TGCGCCAGCAGCGTAGGAGATACGCAGTATTTT
cdr3_aa: CASSVGDTQYF
d_call: .
clone_size: .
v_call: TRBV5-1
j_call: TRBJ2-3

cdr3_nt: TGCGCCAGCAGCTTGGCGGCGGGCATCACAGATACGCAGTATTTT
cdr3_aa: CASSLAAGITDTQYF
d_call: .
clone_size: .
v_call: TRBV5-1
j_call: TRBJ2-3

cdr3_nt: TGTGCCAGCAGCTTGGAGGCGGGCCCCCTAGGTGTGTCCCAGTACTTC
cdr3_aa: CASSLEAGPLGVSQYF
d_call: .
clone_size: once
v_call: TRBV5-4
j_call: TRBJ2-5

cdr3_nt: TGTGCCATCGGGAGGAGCTCTGGGGCCAACGTCCTGACTTTC
cdr3_aa: CAIGRSSGANVLTF
d_call: .
clone_size: .
v_call: TRBV10-3
j_call: TRBJ2-6

cdr3_nt: TGCAGCGGTGTGACAGGGGATTGGGGCTACACCTTC
cdr3_aa: CSGVTGDWGYTF
d_call: TRBD1
clone_size: .
v_call: TRBV29-1
j_call: TRBJ1-2

cdr3_nt: TGTGCCAGCAGTGAATGGGTTAGAGCTGAAGCTTTCTTT
cdr3_aa: CASSEWVRAEAFF
d_call: .
clone_size: .
v_call: TRBV2
j_call: TRBJ1-1

cdr3_nt: TGTGCCAGCAGATCGACAGGGTCGGCCTATGGAAACACCATATATTTT
cdr3_aa: CASRSTGSAYGNTIYF
d_call: TRBD1
clone_size: .
v_call: TRBV11-2
j_call: TRBJ1-3

cdr3_nt: TGTGCCAGCATTCCGCTCTCTGGAAACACCATATATTTT
cdr3_aa: CASIPLSGNTIYF
d_call: .
clone_size: once
v_call: TRBV6-1
j_call: TRBJ1-3

cdr3_nt: TGTGCCAGCTCTAAGAACACTGAAGCTTTCTTT
cdr3_aa: CASSKNTEAFF
d_call: .
clone_size: .
v_call: TRBV6-6
j_call: TRBJ1-1

cdr3_nt: TGTGCCAGCAGCTTAGCGGCGGGAGGAATCTACGAGCAGTACTTC
cdr3_aa: CASSLAAGGIYEQYF
d_call: TRBD2
clone_size: .
v_call: TRBV7-2
j_call: TRBJ2-7

cdr3_nt: TGTGCAAGTCGCTTAGCTGTGGGGCAGGGGAAGAATGAGCAGTTCTTC
cdr3_aa: CASRLAVGQGKNEQFF
d_call: .
clone_size: .
v_call: TRBV12-2
j_call: TRBJ2-1

cdr3_nt: TGTGCCAGCAGTCCCCCTTGGGGGCTCGATGAGCAGTTCTTC
cdr3_aa: CASSPPWGLDEQFF
d_call: .
clone_size: .
v_call: TRBV6-5
j_call: TRBJ2-1

cdr3_nt: TGTGCCAGCAGCTCACAGAAACAGGGGGCGCTAGGCTACACCTTC
cdr3_aa: CASSSQKQGALGYTF
d_call: TRBD1
clone_size: .
v_call: TRBV7-9
j_call: TRBJ1-2

cdr3_nt: TGTGCCAGCACCGCGGGAGCAAACTATGGCTACACCTTC
cdr3_aa: CASTAGANYGYTF
d_call: .
clone_size: once
v_call: TRBV6-5
j_call: TRBJ1-2

cdr3_nt: TGTGCCAGCAGGGACGGAGATCAAGAGACCCAGTACTTC
cdr3_aa: CASRDGDQETQYF
d_call: .
clone_size: .
v_call: TRBV21-1
j_call: TRBJ2-5

cdr3_nt: TGTGCCAGCAGCGTAGAGCCGGTTAGGAGCAATGAGCAGTTCTTC
cdr3_aa: CASSVEPVRSNEQFF
d_call: .
clone_size: .
v_call: TRBV9
j_call: TRBJ2-1

cdr3_nt: TGTGCCTGGACAGGGCTAGCGGGTTACAATGAGCAGTTCTTC
cdr3_aa: CAWTGLAGYNEQFF
d_call: TRBD2
clone_size: .
v_call: TRBV30
j_call: TRBJ2-1

cdr3_nt: TGTGCCAGCAGCCGCAGGGTTTCGAACACTGAAGCTTTCTTT
cdr3_aa: CASSRRVSNTEAFF
d_call: .
clone_size: .
v_call: TRBV6-5
j_call: TRBJ1-1

cdr3_nt: TGCGCCAGCAGCTTGGTCTCAGGCGTGAGCACAGATACGCAGTATTTT
cdr3_aa: CASSLVSGVSTDTQYF
d_call: .
clone_size: once
v_call: TRBV5-1
j_call: TRBJ2-3

cdr3_nt: TGTGCCAGCAGCTCCGGGACTAGCGGGGGTGAAGAGACCCAGTACTTC
cdr3_aa: CASSSGTSGGEETQYF
d_call: TRBD2
clone_size: .
v_call: TRBV9
j_call: TRBJ2-5

cdr3_nt: TGTGCCAGCAGTTCCTACTCTGGGGCCAACGTCCTGACTTTC
cdr3_aa: CASSSYSGANVLTF
d_call: .
clone_size: .
v_call: TRBV6-1
j_call: TRBJ2-6

cdr3_nt: TGCGCCAGCAGCCAAGATGGAGCGGGGGCCTACGAGCAGTACTTC
cdr3_aa: CASSQDGAGAYEQYF
d_call: TRBD2
clone_size: .
v_call: TRBV4-3
j_call: TRBJ2-7

cdr3_nt: TGTGCCAGCAGTCCCCTTCGGGACGGTAATTCACCCCTCCACTTT
cdr3_aa: CASSPLRDGNSPLHF
d_call: .
clone_size: .
v_call: TRBV6-1
j_call: TRBJ1-6

cdr3_nt: TGTGCCAGCACTGGTGTTAGTACAGATACGCAGTATTTT
cdr3_aa: CASTGVSTDTQYF
d_call: .
clone_size: .
v_call: TRBV2
j_call: TRBJ2-3

cdr3_nt: TGCGCCAGCAGCTTGGGGACAGGGGGCCGGGAAGCTTTCTTT
cdr3_aa: CASSLGTGGREAFF
d_call: TRBD1
clone_size: .
v_call: TRBV5-1
j_call: TRBJ1-1

cdr3_nt: TGCGCCAGCAGCTTACAGGCAGGGGGAGGCTACGAGCAGTACTTC
cdr3_aa: CASSLQAGGGYEQYF
d_call: .
clone_size: .
v_call: TRBV5-1
j_call: TRBJ2-7

cdr3_nt: TGTGCCAGTAGTCCGGGACGTTGGGGCCTTAATGAAAAACTGTTTTTT
cdr3_aa: CASSPGRWGLNEKLFF
d_call: .
clone_size: .
v_call: TRBV19
j_call: TRBJ1-4

cdr3_nt: TGCGCCAGCAGCATATCCGGACAGGGGGGCCAAGAGACCCAGTACTTC
cdr3_aa: CASSISGQGGQETQYF
d_call: TRBD1
clone_size: .
v_call: TRBV5-1
j_call: TRBJ2-5

cdr3_nt: TGTGCCAGTAGTTTAGGACTAGCAGGTGAGCAGTTCTTC
cdr3_aa: CASSLGLAGEQFF
d_call: TRBD2
clone_size: .
v_call: TRBV19
j_call: TRBJ2-1

cdr3_nt: TGTGCCAGTAGTATAGGACCGGGATACCCATATGGCTACACCTTC
cdr3_aa: CASSIGPGYPYGYTF
d_call: .
clone_size: few
v_call: TRBV19
j_call: TRBJ1-2

cdr3_nt: TGTGCCAGCAGCTCTGTGGGGGTTGGTGGCTACACCTTC
cdr3_aa: CASSSVGVGGYTF
d_call: .
clone_size: .
v_call: TRBV7-9
j_call: TRBJ1-2

cdr3_nt: TGTGCCAACAGCTTAGCCTCAGGGGTCGGCTACACCTTC
cdr3_aa: CANSLASGVGYTF
d_call: .
clone_size: .
v_call: TRBV7-9
j_call: TRBJ1-2

cdr3_nt: TGTGCCAGCAGTTTTTCGTCTGGGAACACTGAAGCTTTCTTT
cdr3_aa: CASSFSSGNTEAFF
d_call: .
clone_size: once
v_call: TRBV6-5
j_call: TRBJ1-1

cdr3_nt: TGTGCCAGCAGCCCCCGGACAGGGGGCGCGTATGGCTACACCTTC
cdr3_aa: CASSPRTGGAYGYTF
d_call: TRBD1
clone_size: .
v_call: TRBV14
j_call: TRBJ1-2

cdr3_nt: TGTGCCAGTAGTATAAGGGGCGGTAACACTGAAGCTTTCTTT
cdr3_aa: CASSIRGGNTEAFF
d_call: .
clone_size: .
v_call: TRBV19
j_call: TRBJ1-1

cdr3_nt: TGTGCCAGCAGTGGACCGGGGGGGGAGACCCAGTACTTC
cdr3_aa: CASSGPGGETQYF
d_call: TRBD2
clone_size: .
v_call: TRBV5-4
j_call: TRBJ2-5

cdr3_nt: TGTGCCAGCAGCCAAGTTACCCAGGGAAACAATGAGCAGTTCTTC
cdr3_aa: CASSQVTQGNNEQFF
d_call: .
clone_size: .
v_call: TRBV4-2
j_call: TRBJ2-1

cdr3_nt: TGTGCCGCCGGGACAACTAATGAAAAACTGTTTTTT
cdr3_aa: CAAGTTNEKLFF
d_call: .
clone_size: .
v_call: TRBV10-3
j_call: TRBJ1-4

cdr3_nt: TGTGCCAGCAGCTTAGCGCTGGGGGCGCGTATTGAAAGCAATCAGCCCCAGCATTTT
cdr3_aa: CASSLALGARIESNQPQHF
d_call: .
clone_size: once
v_call: TRBV7-9
j_call: TRBJ1-5

cdr3_nt: TGTGCCAGCTCACCACCCGGGGGAGAGAATACGCAGTATTTT
cdr3_aa: CASSPPGGENTQYF
d_call: .
clone_size: .
v_call: TRBV18
j_call: TRBJ2-3

cdr3_nt: TGTGCCAGCAGACCGGGACAGGGGGCTGGAGGAAACACCATATATTTT
cdr3_aa: CASRPGQGAGGNTIYF
d_call: TRBD1
clone_size: once
v_call: TRBV9
j_call: TRBJ1-3

cdr3_nt: TGCGCCAGCAGCGGGTCGCCTAGCGGGGGGCTTAACACCGGGGAGCTGTTTTTT
cdr3_aa: CASSGSPSGGLNTGELFF
d_call: TRBD2
clone_size: .
v_call: TRBV5-1
j_call: TRBJ2-2

cdr3_nt: TGTGCCAGCAGTGAAACCTTACAAGAGACCCAGTACTTC
cdr3_aa: CASSETLQETQYF
d_call: .
clone_size: .
v_call: TRBV6-1
j_call: TRBJ2-5

cdr3_nt: TGTGCCAGCAGCCAAGGTCCCGACGCAGGCCAGCCCCAGCATTTT
cdr3_aa: CASSQGPDAGQPQHF
d_call: .
clone_size: .
v_call: TRBV5-4
j_call: TRBJ1-5

cdr3_nt: TGTGCCAGCTCACCACGTGGGGGAATACGCTCTGGAAACACCATATATTTT
cdr3_aa: CASSPRGGIRSGNTIYF
d_call: .
clone_size: .
v_call: TRBV18
j_call: TRBJ1-3

cdr3_nt: TGTGCCAGCAGTCTCCGGGACAGGGGCTACAATGAGCAGTTCTTC
cdr3_aa: CASSLRDRGYNEQFF
d_call: TRBD1
clone_size: few
v_call: TRBV2
j_call: TRBJ2-1